This TCR beta chain was profiled in a study of cytomegalovirus exposure and HLA in healthy donors. Overall study results and limits: More clonal expansion characterized HLA-associated TCR beta chains than equally common others in a later analysis. It was in a later analysis that TCR association rates were seen to vary by HLA locus, highest for DRB1 and lowest for HLA-C.

CDR3 length: 14 residues. Germline CDR1 reads SQVTM; CDR2 reads ANQGSEA. V shed 7 bases, J shed 6 bases, and the junction held 12 bases outside the gene matches. Use of 60 Vbeta and 13 Jbeta primers characterized the PCR. The method was immunoSEQ multiplex PCR; TCRdb's version includes in-frame clones alone and lacks a portion of them. The table records approximately 170,000 clones, roughly 80% of them present only once. Healthy bone marrow donors supplied every sample. About this clone: The antigen remains unidentified.

This TCR was recovered from a man aged 45 to 65 in good health and CMV-seropositive. The sequenced sample was PBMCs. The chain recombines TRBV29-1 with TRBJ2-3; 8 bases fit TRBD2. CDR3: CSARGTSGGDTQYF. For the CDR3, the DNA is TGCAGCGCGAGGGGTACTAGCGGCGGGGATACGCAGTATTTT.